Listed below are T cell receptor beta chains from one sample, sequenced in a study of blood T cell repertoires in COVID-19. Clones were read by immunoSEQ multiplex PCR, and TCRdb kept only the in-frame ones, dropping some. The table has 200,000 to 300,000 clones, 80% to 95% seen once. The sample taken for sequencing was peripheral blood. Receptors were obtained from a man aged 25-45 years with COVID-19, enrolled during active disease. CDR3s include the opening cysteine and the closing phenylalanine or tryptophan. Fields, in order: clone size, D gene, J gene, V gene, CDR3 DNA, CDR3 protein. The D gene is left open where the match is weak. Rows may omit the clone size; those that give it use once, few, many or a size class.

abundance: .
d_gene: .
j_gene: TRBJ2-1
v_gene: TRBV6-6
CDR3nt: TGTGCCAGCAGTTACTCGTCAGGCTCCTACAATGAGCAGTTCTTC
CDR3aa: CASSYSSGSYNEQFF

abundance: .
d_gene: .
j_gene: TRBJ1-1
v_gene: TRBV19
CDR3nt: TGTGCCAGTAGTGTCAATGGACAGACCATGAACACTGAAGCTTTCTTT
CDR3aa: CASSVNGQTMNTEAFF

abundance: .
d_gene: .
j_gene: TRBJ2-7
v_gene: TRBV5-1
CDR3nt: TGCGCCAGCAGCTTGGGGCAGTCTAGGAGATACGAGCAGTACTTC
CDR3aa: CASSLGQSRRYEQYF

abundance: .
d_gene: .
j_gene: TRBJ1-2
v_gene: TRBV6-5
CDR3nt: TGTGCCAGCAGTTACACACACAGGGATTATGGCTACACCTTC
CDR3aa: CASSYTHRDYGYTF

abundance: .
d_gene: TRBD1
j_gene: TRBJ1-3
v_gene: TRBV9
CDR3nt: TGTGCCAGCAGCGAGGGGACAGGGGGGTTTGGAAACACCATATATTTT
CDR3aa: CASSEGTGGFGNTIYF

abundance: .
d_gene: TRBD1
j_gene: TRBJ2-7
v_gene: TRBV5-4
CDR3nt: TGTGCCAGCAGCCCTGAGGACAGGTTCTACGAGCAGTACTTC
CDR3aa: CASSPEDRFYEQYF

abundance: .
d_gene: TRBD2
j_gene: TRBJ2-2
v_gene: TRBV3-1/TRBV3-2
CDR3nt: TGTGCCAGCAGCCCCTACCTCGGGGGGGGGACCGCCGGGGAGCTGTTTTTT
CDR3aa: CASSPYLGGGTAGELFF

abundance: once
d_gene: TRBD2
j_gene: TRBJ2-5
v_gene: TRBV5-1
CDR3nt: TGCGCCAGCAGCTTGGCGGGGGGGCAAGAGACCCAGTACTTC
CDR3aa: CASSLAGGQETQYF

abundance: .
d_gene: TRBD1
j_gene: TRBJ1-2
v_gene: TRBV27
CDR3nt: TGTGCCAGCAGCAAGGCAGGGGGGTTTAACTATGGCTACACCTTC
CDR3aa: CASSKAGGFNYGYTF

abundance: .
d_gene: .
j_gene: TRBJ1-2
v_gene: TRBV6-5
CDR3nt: TGTGCCAGCAGAGCAGGGATGGACTATGGCTACACCTTC
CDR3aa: CASRAGMDYGYTF